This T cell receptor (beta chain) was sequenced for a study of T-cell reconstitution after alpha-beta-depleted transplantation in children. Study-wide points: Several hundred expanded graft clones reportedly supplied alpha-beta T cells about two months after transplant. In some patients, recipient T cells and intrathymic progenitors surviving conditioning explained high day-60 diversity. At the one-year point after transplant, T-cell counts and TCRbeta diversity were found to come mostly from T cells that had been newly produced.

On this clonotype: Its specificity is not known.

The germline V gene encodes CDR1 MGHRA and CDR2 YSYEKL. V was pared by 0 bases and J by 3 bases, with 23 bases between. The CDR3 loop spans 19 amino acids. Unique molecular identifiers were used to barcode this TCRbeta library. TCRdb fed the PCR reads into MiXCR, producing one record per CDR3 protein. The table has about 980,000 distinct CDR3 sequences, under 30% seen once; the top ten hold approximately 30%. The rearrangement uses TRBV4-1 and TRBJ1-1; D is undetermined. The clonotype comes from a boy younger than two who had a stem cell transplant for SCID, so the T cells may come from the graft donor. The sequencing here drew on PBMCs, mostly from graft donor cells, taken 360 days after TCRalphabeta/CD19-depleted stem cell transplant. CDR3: CASSQEPWSFWDLDTEAFF. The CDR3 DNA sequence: TGCGCCAGCAGCCAAGAGCCATGGTCTTTTTGGGATTTGGACACTGAAGCTTTCTTT.